This entry concerns a single T cell receptor (beta chain). Within the sample, other DNA sequences also encode this same CDR3. Template: tumor biopsy or peripheral blood genomic DNA, 616-6,004 ng per sample. Repertoires were generated with immunoSEQ multiplex PCR, while TCRdb's copy carries only in-frame clones and drops some. This table holds approximately 63,000 clones, approximately 79% found once. The data derive from a study of T cells in tumors after PD-1 blockade. On the study more broadly: Each patient got pembrolizumab 200 mg every 3 weeks or cemiplimab 350 mg every 2 weeks.

From germline, CDR1 is MNHNY and CDR2 SVGAGI (reference sequence). The ends were cut back, 0 bases at V and 2 bases at J, with 7 bases in the middle. The CDR3 is made up of 14 amino acids. This clonotype was obtained from a human donor with basal cell carcinoma. The chain recombines TRBV6-6 with TRBJ1-2; D is unresolved. Sample: PBMCs, taken after anti-PD-1 treatment. The CDR3, as DNA: TGTGCCAGCAGTTACTCTAAGGGCAACTATGGCTACACCTTC. As protein: CASSYSKGNYGYTF.